This TCR beta chain comes out of a study of neurological immune-mediated disorders. The study, taken as a whole, reports: The phylogenetic placement of 18 of 34 multiple sclerosis patients' repertoires in one related-CDR3 cluster constitutes a possible signature.

This clonotype was detected many times. Its target is unknown. It was by 5'RACE with 10-nucleotide random UMIs that the cDNA was made. Via MiXCR, TCRdb re-called the 5' RACE reads, giving one row per CDR3 protein. The sample lists about 80,000 distinct CDR3 sequences, almost 6% occurring once. Germline CDR1 SGHRS, CDR2 YFSETQ. This CDR3 has 13 amino acids. Between the trimmed V and J ends, which lost 5 bases and 3 bases, there was a span of 11 bases. The time point was: longitudinal time-point 2. Unsorted libraries were prepared from 2 million PBMCs held at -80 C. Sequenced sample: PBMCs. The rearrangement links TRBV5-1 to TRBJ1-1; TRBD1 might be the D (6 bases). This sequence was found in an older woman with multiple sclerosis. CDR3 bases: TGCGCCAGCAGTCAACAGGGTTACACTGAAGCTTTCTTT. Protein sequence: CASSQQGYTEAFF. The full variable domain, with the rest looked up from reference TRBV5-1 and TRBJ1-1, is KAGVTQTPRYLIKTRGQQVTLSCSPISGHRSVSWYQQTPGQGLQFLFEYFSETQRNKGNFPGRFSGRQFSNSRSEMNVSTLELGDSALYLCASSQQGYTEAFFGQGTRLTVV.